A selection of T cell receptor beta chains follows, all from one sample in a study of blood T cell repertoires in COVID-19. Assay: immunoSEQ multiplex PCR; the TCRdb copy retains only in-frame clones and omits some. The sample carries some 510,000 clones, roughly 90% recorded once. The specimen was PBMCs or T cells enriched from blood (not recorded which). The receptor set was obtained from a woman in her forties who had recovered from COVID-19. CDR3s include the opening cysteine and the closing phenylalanine or tryptophan. The D gene is left open where the match is weak. Rows give clone size only sometimes, using once, few, many, or a class for an expanded clone.

D gene	J gene	V gene	clone size	CDR3 protein
-	TRBJ1-1	TRBV27	-	CASSFSQGNTEAFF
-	TRBJ2-7	TRBV3-1/TRBV3-2	once	CASSQGPDSPYEQYF
-	TRBJ1-2	TRBV4-2	-	CASSQERVGYGYTF
TRBD1	TRBJ2-4	TRBV5-5	-	CASSLGTGSDIQYF
TRBD1	TRBJ1-2	TRBV3-1/TRBV3-2	-	CASSQEPGGLNGYTF
-	TRBJ2-7	TRBV5-4	-	CASSLDGGMGYEQYF
-	TRBJ1-2	TRBV7-9	-	CASSFPGWDGYTF
-	TRBJ1-1	TRBV11-3	-	CASSTGTPLSPEAFF
TRBD2	TRBJ2-7	TRBV25-1	-	CASSDTSGGSYEQYF
TRBD2	TRBJ2-1	TRBV9	-	CASSVLQTSGRAPIQNEQFF
-	TRBJ1-1	TRBV6-5	-	CASLRGGEQAEAFF
-	TRBJ2-7	TRBV25-1	-	CASSAGTYEQYF
-	TRBJ2-5	TRBV27	-	CASSWRSGETQYF
-	TRBJ1-6	TRBV7-9	-	CASSPRTDWDSPLHF
-	TRBJ2-1	TRBV30	-	CAWSKTGLYNEQFF
TRBD2	TRBJ2-1	TRBV6-2/TRBV6-3	once	CASSYVDGSGATYNEQFF
TRBD1	TRBJ1-2	TRBV30	few	CAWSFTPTWDRVGYTF
-	TRBJ1-5	TRBV30	-	CAWSPQGHPPYQPQHF
-	TRBJ2-5	TRBV11-2	once	CASSLGQIQETQYF
TRBD1	TRBJ1-6	TRBV28	once	CASSLIQGAESYNSPLHF
TRBD2	TRBJ2-3	TRBV25-1	-	CASSEYRGGSGEDTQYF
-	TRBJ2-1	TRBV14	-	CASSPFVSYNEQFF
-	TRBJ2-5	TRBV7-2	-	CASSPTKETQYF
-	TRBJ2-1	TRBV5-1	-	CASSLVTGYFNEQFF
TRBD2	TRBJ2-3	TRBV4-3	-	CASSQDGLAGEDTDTQYF
-	TRBJ2-1	TRBV19	once	CASSIGLRNEQFF
-	TRBJ1-1	TRBV28	-	CASEGNTEAFF
-	TRBJ1-1	TRBV7-9	-	CASSLGASTEAFF
-	TRBJ1-2	TRBV4-3	-	CASSQEPPGWDYGYTF
-	TRBJ1-1	TRBV9	-	CASSVDPGRTEAFF
TRBD1	TRBJ1-6	TRBV27	-	CASSRKQGATYNSPLHF
TRBD1	TRBJ2-7	TRBV5-1	-	CASSFDRVEQYF
-	TRBJ1-3	TRBV2	few	CASKSQLQLSGNTIYF
TRBD1	TRBJ1-1	TRBV5-4	-	CASSLGGGQGHTEAFF
-	TRBJ1-1	TRBV11-2	once	CASSPGEPSQRGTEAFF
-	TRBJ1-1	TRBV5-4	-	CVSQEGLKGHGTAEAFF
TRBD1	TRBJ1-3	TRBV4-3	-	CASSQDRQGFDYGNTIYF
-	TRBJ2-1	TRBV27	-	CASSKHSLGGNEQFF
-	TRBJ1-1	TRBV11-2	-	CASSLDPGPVTEAFF
TRBD1	TRBJ2-7	TRBV6-2/TRBV6-3	once	CASSYASLLWDRSSYEQYF
-	TRBJ1-2	TRBV29-1	-	CSVEQGREFGYTF
-	TRBJ1-6	TRBV4-3	-	CASSQDRDGGKSPLHF